Below are 7 T cell receptor beta chains sequenced from a single sample in a study of cytomegalovirus exposure and HLA in healthy donors. The table came from immunoSEQ multiplex PCR; TCRdb's copy has only in-frame clones and leaves some out. In the table there are approximately 65,000 clones, more than 85% of which are singletons. The sequenced sample was PBMCs. These receptors were taken from a man between 18 and 35 years old in good health and CMV-seropositive.

The rearrangement joins TRBV7-3 to TRBJ2-2; TRBD2 matches at 8 bases. This CDR3 region has 13 residues. CDR1 SGHTA and CDR2 FQGTGA come from the germline V gene. With 4 bases clipped from V and 6 bases from J, the junction kept 1 base outside the gene matches. The CDR3 reads CASSSGGAGELFF. CDR3 DNA: TGTGCCAGCAGCTCGGGGGGGGCCGGGGAGCTGTTTTTT.

The rearrangement links TRBV28 to TRBJ1-1; the D gene is possibly TRBD1 (5 bases). V lost 5 bases and J 5 bases, leaving 15 bases between the germline ends. The CDR3 contains 14 residues. Germline assignment: CDR1 MDHEN and CDR2 SYDVKM. The CDR3 nucleotides read TGTGCCAGCAGTACCACCGTGCGGGGGACTGAAGCTTTCTTT. Protein sequence: CASSTTVRGTEAFF.

The chain has TRBV15 and TRBJ2-1, with 7 bases matching TRBD1. The CDR3 has 16 residues. V lost 3 bases, J lost 5 bases, and 10 bases stayed unmatched. The V gene's germline CDR1 is LNHNV and CDR2 YYDKDF (reference sequence). CDR3 amino acids: CATSSRHRGINNEQFF. CDR3 nucleotides: TGTGCCACCAGCAGTCGACACAGGGGAATTAACAATGAGCAGTTCTTC. The whole variable domain, remainder taken from reference TRBV15 and TRBJ2-1, is DAMVIQNPRYQVTQFGKPVTLSCSQTLNHNVMYWYQQKSSQAPKLLFHYYDKDFNNEADTPDNFQSRRPNTSFCFLDIRSPGLGDTAMYLCATSSRHRGINNEQFFGPGTRLTVL.

The rearrangement uses TRBV25-1 and TRBJ2-3, with 8 bases fitting TRBD2. CDR3 size: 14 residues. V lost 4 bases and J lost 6; bases outside the gene matches: 6. Per germline, CDR1 MGHDK and CDR2 SYGVNS. As DNA, the CDR3 is TGTGCCAGCAGTGGGGGTAGCGGGGCGGATACGCAGTATTTT. It specifies CASSGGSGADTQYF.

The chain employs TRBV30 and TRBJ2-1, with D maybe TRBD2 (5 bases). The CDR3 is 13 residues long. Germline V gene data show CDR1 as GTSNPN and CDR2 as SVGIG (reference sequence). Trimming pared 7 bases from V and 7 bases from J, leaving 17 bases between. DNA of the CDR3: TGTGCCTTAATATCCTGGCGCGGGAATGAGCAGTTCTTC. Protein: CALISWRGNEQFF.

The CDR3 loop reads CASSLTRSTDTQYF. The CDR3 nucleotides are TGTGCCAGCAGCTTAACGAGGAGCACAGATACGCAGTATTTT. The J gene is TRBJ2-3, the V gene TRBV7-9; no reliable D call. Germline V CDR1 and CDR2: SEHNR, FQNEAQ (reference sequence). The CDR3 contains 14 residues. V was cut by 2 bases and J by 0 bases, with 6 bases left in between.

The genes are TRBV7-9 and TRBJ2-3, with D perhaps TRBD2 (6 bases). The ends were cut back, 10 bases at V and 6 bases at J, with 20 bases in the middle. This CDR3 comprises 14 residues. Germline V gives CDR1 SEHNR, CDR2 FQNEAQ (reference sequence). CDR3: CATALAESRDTQYF. CDR3 nucleotides: TGTGCCACCGCTTTAGCGGAGTCAAGGGATACGCAGTATTTT.